The 21 T cell receptor beta chains in this list originate from one sample, sequenced in a study of blood T cell repertoires in COVID-19. The protocol was immunoSEQ multiplex PCR, while the TCRdb copy is restricted to in-frame clones and leaves out a portion. The table shows under 95,000 clones, with roughly 87% occurring only once. Sequencing was carried out using peripheral blood. These receptors all come from a man aged 55 to 70 with acute or convalescent COVID-19.

The chain combines TRBV7-8 with TRBJ1-1; the match to TRBD1 covers 7 bases. CDR3 size: 15 residues. Trimming cost V 4 bases and J 4 bases; bases outside gene matches: 9. Germline assignment: CDR1 SGHVS and CDR2 FQNEAQ. In DNA form, the CDR3 reads TGTGCCAGCAGCTCATCGACAGGGAGGTTCACTGAAGCTTTCTTT. Encoded protein: CASSSSTGRFTEAFF.

The chain combines TRBV7-2 with TRBJ2-5; 13 bases align to TRBD2. The junction had 6 bases not matched to a gene; V was cut back by 5 bases and J by 3 bases. Germline V gene data show CDR1 as SGHTA and CDR2 as FQGNSA. The CDR3 runs 16 residues. The CDR3 DNA reads as TGTGCCAGCAGCCTGCCGGGACTAGCGGGAAAAGAGACCCAGTACTTC. Translation gives CASSLPGLAGKETQYF. The variable domain in full, completed from reference TRBV7-2 and TRBJ2-5, reads GAGVSQSPSNKVTEKGKDVELRCDPISGHTALYWYRQSLGQGLEFLIYFQGNSAPDKSGLPSDRFSAERTGGSVSTLTIQRTQQEDSAVYLCASSLPGLAGKETQYFGPGTRLLVL.

The V and J genes are TRBV11-2 and TRBJ1-2; no reliable D call. Trimming took off 3 bases at V and 6 bases at J, with 14 bases between the two ends. Per the germline V gene, CDR1 is SGHAT and CDR2 is FQNNGV. This CDR3 has 14 amino acids. CDR3 amino acids: CASSFPSLTDGYTF. CDR3 sequence (DNA): TGTGCCAGCAGCTTCCCCTCCCTAACCGATGGCTACACCTTC.

This clone was recorded a few times. V gene TRBV15 combines with J gene TRBJ1-4, with 8 bases that match TRBD1. V gave up 0 bases and J gave up 7 bases; unmatched junction bases: 10. The CDR3 loop spans 17 amino acids. Germline V gives CDR1 LNHNV, CDR2 YYDKDF (reference sequence). The CDR3 loop is CATSRDRWTGSGEKLFF. The CDR3 bases are TGTGCCACCAGCAGAGACCGCTGGACAGGGTCAGGTGAAAAACTGTTTTTT. The full variable domain, its missing parts supplied by reference TRBV15 and TRBJ1-4, is DAMVIQNPRYQVTQFGKPVTLSCSQTLNHNVMYWYQQKSSQAPKLLFHYYDKDFNNEADTPDNFQSRRPNTSFCFLDIRSPGLGDTAMYLCATSRDRWTGSGEKLFFGSGTQLSVL.

This clone was picked up a small number of times. The chain joins TRBV18 to TRBJ1-4, with TRBD1 matching over 10 bases. CDR3 length: 15 residues. V lost 5 bases and J lost 9; bases outside the gene matches: 9. Germline V gene lookup returns CDR1 KGHSH and CDR2 LQKENI. The CDR3, as DNA: TGTGCCAGCTCAGGAGCCGGGACAGGGGCGCAAAAACTGTTTTTT. This gives the protein CASSGAGTGAQKLFF.

This rearrangement joins TRBV10-3 to TRBJ1-1; TRBD1 aligns across 8 bases. Germline CDR1 ENHRY, CDR2 SYGVKD. The junction had 12 bases not matched to a gene; V was cut back by 3 bases and J by 3 bases. The length of the CDR3 is 17 residues. The CDR3 DNA reads TGTGCCATCAGTGAAAGGGGCGGCAGGGGGCAGGACACTGAAGCTTTCTTT. Its translation is CAISERGGRGQDTEAFF.

The chain carries TRBV24-1 and TRBJ2-2, with D maybe TRBD1 (5 bases). V was trimmed by 3 bases and J by 1 base, leaving 8 bases between them. The CDR3 extends over 15 amino acids. Germline V gene data show CDR1 as KGHDR and CDR2 as SFDVKD. CDR3 DNA: TGTGCCACCAGTGATCTCACAGGGAACACCGGGGAGCTGTTTTTT. As protein: CATSDLTGNTGELFF.

This sequence joins TRBV14 and TRBJ1-1; a weak D match, TRBD1 (6 bases). V was cut by 1 base and J by 1 base, with 10 bases left in between. This CDR3 has 15 residues. Germline values: CDR1 SGHDN, CDR2 FVKESK. The CDR3 protein is CASSQAGAWNTEAFF. DNA for the CDR3: TGTGCCAGCAGCCAAGCAGGGGCTTGGAACACTGAAGCTTTCTTT.

The chain couples TRBV30 to TRBJ1-3, with TRBD1 matching over 7 bases. The CDR3 is 16 residues long. V shed 2 bases and J 0 bases; nucleotides not matched to a gene: 7. Germline V gene data show CDR1 as GTSNPN and CDR2 as SVGIG (reference sequence). The DNA of the CDR3 is TGTGCCTGGAGTTTAGGGACAGCCCCCTCTGGAAACACCATATATTTT. Protein sequence: CAWSLGTAPSGNTIYF.

The chain recombines TRBV19 with TRBJ1-3; 8 nucleotides agree with TRBD1. The CDR3 sequence is 14 residues long. V gave up 6 bases and J gave up 3 bases; unmatched junction bases: 4. Germline-derived CDR1 and CDR2 are LNHDA and SQIVND (reference sequence). For the CDR3, the DNA is TGTGCCAGTAGCCCGGACAGGGTTGGAAACACCATATATTTT. Translation: CASSPDRVGNTIYF.

The rearrangement joins TRBV6-5 to TRBJ1-2; unclear D gene. CDR1 MNHEY and CDR2 SVGAGI come from the germline V gene. V was shortened by 0 bases and J by 7 bases, with 9 bases between the two germline ends. The CDR3 runs 13 residues. CDR3 amino acids: CASSYSIGAGYTF. As DNA, the CDR3 is TGTGCCAGCAGTTACTCGATAGGAGCTGGCTACACCTTC.

The CDR3 sequence is CSARVGVGYTF. In DNA, the CDR3 is TGCAGTGCTAGGGTCGGGGTTGGCTACACCTTC. The chain carries TRBV20-1 and TRBJ1-2; no definite D call. Germline CDR1 and CDR2: DFQATT and SNEGSKA (reference sequence). Trimming took off 3 bases at V and 7 bases at J, with 9 bases between the two ends. The CDR3 extends over 11 amino acids.

This chain connects TRBV9 to TRBJ1-4; D may be TRBD1 (6 bases). V gave up 2 bases and J gave up 4 bases, with 9 bases separating them. From germline, CDR1 is SGDLS and CDR2 YYNGEE. This CDR3 contains 14 residues. Here the CDR3 DNA reads TGTGCCAGCAGCGTTGGACAGCGTAATGAAAAACTGTTTTTT. Protein sequence: CASSVGQRNEKLFF.

J is TRBJ2-7 and V is TRBV28; 7 nucleotides align to TRBD2. V lost 5 bases, J lost 3 bases, and 19 bases stayed unmatched. The CDR3 totals 18 residues. Germline assignment: CDR1 MDHEN and CDR2 SYDVKM. CDR3: CASSPISGGGAGFYEQYF. The CDR3 DNA follows: TGTGCCAGCAGTCCGATCTCGGGGGGTGGAGCGGGGTTCTACGAGCAGTACTTC.

This chain links TRBV27 with TRBJ2-1, with 11 bases matching TRBD1. CDR1 and CDR2 from the germline V gene are MNHEY and SMNVEV (reference sequence). This CDR3 has 15 residues. Trimming took 4 bases from V and 6 from J; bases not matched to a gene: 5. Here the CDR3 DNA reads TGTGCCAGCAGTTCCGGGACAGGGGGTATCAATGAGCAGTTCTTC. Its translation is CASSSGTGGINEQFF.

The rearrangement links TRBV6-6 to TRBJ1-1, with D tentatively TRBD1 (6 bases). From germline, CDR1 is MNHNY and CDR2 SVGAGI (reference sequence). Trimming pared 3 bases from V and 2 bases from J, leaving 10 bases between. This CDR3 comprises 14 residues. CDR3 region: CASSYLDSNTEAFF. The CDR3 DNA follows: TGTGCCAGCAGTTATTTGGACAGTAACACTGAAGCTTTCTTT.

V gene TRBV27 combines with J gene TRBJ1-1, with 9 nucleotides matching TRBD1. The length of the CDR3 is 13 residues. J was trimmed by 3 bases and V by 6 bases; bases with no gene match: 2. Germline V CDR1 and CDR2: MNHEY, SMNVEV (reference sequence). CDR3 sequence (DNA): TGTGCCAGCAGCAGGACAGGGGACACTGAAGCTTTCTTT. Residues: CASSRTGDTEAFF.

As DNA, the CDR3 is TGTGCCAGCAGCTTAGCGCTGGCATCTTACGAGCAGTACTTC. It is translated as CASSLALASYEQYF. This chain connects TRBV7-9 to TRBJ2-7; D is unresolved. This CDR3 is 14 amino acids long. With 0 bases removed from V and 4 bases from J, the gap between germline ends came to 10 bases. The V gene's germline CDR1 is SEHNR and CDR2 FQNEAQ (reference sequence).

The chain couples TRBV4-1 to TRBJ2-1; 7 bases align to TRBD1. Per the germline V gene, CDR1 is MGHRA and CDR2 is YSYEKL. The J segment lost 1 base and the V segment lost 0 bases, leaving 3 bases of the junction unmatched. The CDR3 is 16 residues long. CDR3 in amino acids: CASSQDPGQSYNEQFF. The CDR3 DNA reads TGCGCCAGCAGCCAAGATCCGGGACAGTCCTACAATGAGCAGTTCTTC.

The chain carries TRBV11-2 and TRBJ1-4; 8 bases agree with TRBD1. CDR1 and CDR2 from the germline V gene are SGHAT and FQNNGV. CDR3 length: 14 amino acids. Trimming cost V 2 bases and J 6 bases; bases outside gene matches: 2. The chain's CDR3 is CASSLSQGDEKLFF. The CDR3, as DNA: TGTGCCAGCAGCTTATCACAGGGGGATGAAAAACTGTTTTTT.

This sequence joins TRBV30 and TRBJ1-1, with D perhaps matching TRBD1 (6 bases). The ends were cut back, 7 bases at V and 1 base at J, with 13 bases in the middle. Germline lookup yields CDR1 GTSNPN and CDR2 SVGIG (reference sequence). The CDR3 covers 13 residues. Here the CDR3 reads CASDHRENTEAFF. The CDR3 bases are TGTGCCTCGGATCACAGGGAGAACACTGAAGCTTTCTTT.